The 20 T cell receptor beta chains listed next were all sequenced from one sample in a study of blood T cells in healthy people across ages. Primers used in a second PCR of about 7 to 12 cycles were a sample-barcoded 5' primer and a J-beta primer mix. TCRdb ran MiXCR on the 5' RACE reads and lists one entry per CDR3 protein. In the table there are about 680,000 distinct CDR3 sequences, 45% to 50% of which are singletons. Sequenced sample: blood. The receptors were sampled from a woman in her sixties or seventies in good health.

This clonotype was detected a few times. The CDR3 is CASSSFVMVYIQYF. CDR3 coding DNA: TGTGCCAGCAGTTCTTTTGTTATGGTCTACATTCAGTACTTC. The chain joins TRBV28 to TRBJ2-4; D unresolved. The germline V and J ends were trimmed by 4 bases and 8 bases, with 15 bases remaining between them. CDR1 and CDR2 (germline): MDHEN, SYDVKM. This CDR3 has 14 amino acids. Using reference TRBV28 and TRBJ2-4 for the parts outside the CDR3, the full variable domain is DVKVTQSSRYLVKRTGEKVFLECVQDMDHENMFWYRQDPGLGLRLIYFSYDVKMKEKGDIPEGYSVSREKKERFSLILESASTNQTSMYLCASSSFVMVYIQYFGAGTRLSVL.

In its sample, this clonotype was seen a few times. The CDR3 is CATSRDRGQRMQETQYF. In DNA, the CDR3 is TGTGCCACCAGCAGAGATCGGGGACAGCGAATGCAAGAGACCCAGTACTTC. This rearrangement joins TRBV15 to TRBJ2-5, with TRBD1 matching over 7 bases. Trimming took 0 bases from V and 2 from J; bases not matched to a gene: 9. Germline lookup yields CDR1 LNHNV and CDR2 YYDKDF (reference sequence). This CDR3 is 17 amino acids long.

DNA for the CDR3: TGTGCCAGCAGCCAGCACAGGGGGTTGAACACTGAAGCTTTCTTT. Its translation: CASSQHRGLNTEAFF. This sequence joins TRBV14 and TRBJ1-1, with 8 bases aligning to TRBD1. CDR1 is SGHDN, CDR2 FVKESK, per germline. There are 15 residues in the CDR3. V lost 3 bases and J lost 0; bases outside the gene matches: 3.

The J gene is TRBJ2-3, the V gene TRBV20-1; D is ambiguous. Trimming stripped 3 bases from V and 4 bases from J, with 5 bases between. Germline lookup yields CDR1 DFQATT and CDR2 SNEGSKA (reference sequence). The length of the CDR3 is 11 residues. The CDR3 is CSASWADTQYF. DNA of the CDR3: TGCAGTGCTAGTTGGGCAGATACGCAGTATTTT.

In its sample, this clonotype was seen a few times. V gene TRBV5-1 combines with J gene TRBJ1-1; D uncertain. With 4 bases removed from V and 6 bases from J, the gap between germline ends came to 13 bases. Germline values: CDR1 SGHRS, CDR2 YFSETQ. CDR3 size: 13 residues. In DNA form, the CDR3 reads TGCGCCAGCAGCGTGACCGTTAGCTCTGAAGCTTTCTTT. It codes for CASSVTVSSEAFF.

V usage is TRBV10-3 and J usage is TRBJ2-7, with D tentatively TRBD1 or TRBD2 (5 bases each). The germline gives CDR1 ENHRY, CDR2 SYGVKD. With 5 bases removed from V and 2 bases from J, the gap between germline ends came to 10 bases. There are 13 residues in the CDR3. The DNA for the CDR3 is TGTGCCATCAGTCGGGACGCAGCCTACGAGCAGTACTTC. This encodes CAISRDAAYEQYF.

The chain carries TRBV20-1 and TRBJ2-3, with 9 bases that match TRBD2. The CDR3 runs to 16 residues. CDR1 DFQATT and CDR2 SNEGSKA come from the germline V gene (reference sequence). Trimming at V came to 4 bases and at J to 2 bases, leaving 10 bases not matched to a gene. This CDR3 reads CSATSAGGRVTDTQYF. The CDR3 nucleotides read TGCAGTGCTACTTCAGCGGGAGGTAGGGTCACAGATACGCAGTATTTT.

The sample holds a few counts of this clonotype. The genes are TRBV29-1 and TRBJ2-1, with D hard to call. Between the trimmed V and J ends, which lost 2 bases and 3 bases, there was a span of 5 bases. This CDR3 has 12 residues. The germline V gene encodes CDR1 SQVTM and CDR2 ANQGSEA. The CDR3 sequence: CSVEPSYNEQFF. CDR3 nucleotides: TGCAGCGTTGAACCTAGCTACAATGAGCAGTTCTTC.

As to this clonotype: Being one base from a much bigger clone, this may be a read error. This chain joins TRBV5-6 and TRBJ2-5, with D possibly being TRBD2 (6 bases). The germline V gene has CDR1 SGHDT and CDR2 YYEEEE. The CDR3 consists of 13 residues. CDR3 residues: CAGSGGRLETQYF. The CDR3 DNA reads as TGTGCCGGCAGCGGAGGGCGATTGGAGACCCAGTACTTC.

This chain links TRBV4-3 with TRBJ2-6; no clear D gene. This CDR3 has 15 amino acids. The V gene lost 0 bases and the J gene lost 0 bases, with 3 bases spanning the gap. Germline values: CDR1 LGHNA, CDR2 YSLEER. Here the CDR3 reads CASSQEFSGANVLTF. The CDR3 coding sequence is TGCGCCAGCAGCCAAGAATTCTCTGGGGCCAACGTCCTGACTTTC.

V is TRBV28 and J is TRBJ1-6; weak D call: TRBD1 (6 bases). Trimming pared 6 bases from V and 11 bases from J, leaving 14 bases between. This CDR3 contains 13 residues. Germline CDR1 is MDHEN and CDR2 is SYDVKM. This CDR3 is CASSTTGRTPLHF. The CDR3 coding sequence is TGTGCCAGCAGCACCACAGGGCGGACACCCCTCCACTTT. The variable domain in full, with the rest retrieved from reference TRBV28 and TRBJ1-6, is DVKVTQSSRYLVKRTGEKVFLECVQDMDHENMFWYRQDPGLGLRLIYFSYDVKMKEKGDIPEGYSVSREKKERFSLILESASTNQTSMYLCASSTTGRTPLHFGNGTRLTVT.

There are a few counts of this clonotype. The chain couples TRBV6-2 or TRBV6-3 to TRBJ2-6, with D unresolved. The CDR3 is 17 residues long. V lost 0 bases to trimming and J lost 2 bases, with 11 bases between them. Germline V gives CDR1 MNHEY, CDR2 SVGEGT. CDR3 residues: CASSYSMLAAGANVLTF. CDR3 in DNA: TGTGCCAGCAGTTACTCGATGCTTGCAGCTGGGGCCAACGTCCTGACTTTC.

The V call is TRBV27, the J call TRBJ2-1; 7 nucleotides agree with TRBD1. The end of the DNA aligns better with TRBJ2-7, so the J call may be wrong. CDR1 and CDR2 (germline): MNHEY, SMNVEV (reference sequence). This CDR3 region has 15 residues. CDR3 in DNA: TGTGCCAGCAGTTTGAGACAGGGTCAAGGTAACGAGCAGTACTTC. Its protein is CASSLRQGQGNEQYF.

This clonotype appeared once. The V gene is TRBV5-1, the J gene TRBJ2-3; a weak D match, TRBD2 (5 bases). The ends were cut back, 4 bases at V and 6 bases at J, with 15 bases in the middle. The germline V gene has CDR1 SGHRS and CDR2 YFSETQ. The CDR3 covers 14 residues. The CDR3 DNA is TGCGCCAGCAGCGGCGGACTGGTGGTGGATACGCAGTATTTT. Protein: CASSGGLVVDTQYF. Full variable domain (rest looked up from reference TRBV5-1 and TRBJ2-3): KAGVTQTPRYLIKTRGQQVTLSCSPISGHRSVSWYQQTPGQGLQFLFEYFSETQRNKGNFPGRFSGRQFSNSRSEMNVSTLELGDSALYLCASSGGLVVDTQYFGPGTRLTVL.

J is TRBJ1-2 and V is TRBV4-1; D remains ambiguous. From germline, CDR1 is MGHRA and CDR2 YSYEKL. The CDR3 runs 15 residues. Trimming stripped 1 base from V and 8 bases from J, with 17 bases between. In DNA, the CDR3 is TGCGCCAGCAGCCAAGTGTTTCAATTGTCCTACGGCTACACCTTC. Its protein is CASSQVFQLSYGYTF.

This chain joins TRBV20-1 and TRBJ1-5; 9 nucleotides agree with TRBD1. The CDR3 covers 14 residues. V shed 7 bases and J 0 bases; nucleotides not matched to a gene: 4. In germline, CDR1 is DFQATT, CDR2 SNEGSKA (reference sequence). The CDR3 loop is CSVQGAVSNQPQHF. The CDR3, as DNA: TGCAGTGTACAGGGGGCTGTTAGCAATCAGCCCCAGCATTTT.

This clonotype was counted at least ten times. V gene TRBV20-1 combines with J gene TRBJ1-6; D uncertain. CDR3 length equals 13 residues. The V end lost 3 bases, the J end lost 7 bases, and 10 bases lay between the germline ends. The germline V gene encodes CDR1 DFQATT and CDR2 SNEGSKA (reference sequence). The CDR3: CSARKDQNSPLHF. The CDR3 DNA reads as TGCAGTGCTAGGAAGGACCAGAATTCACCCCTCCACTTT.

A few counts support this clonotype. The V gene is TRBV4-3, the J gene TRBJ2-5, with 11 bases fitting TRBD2. The J call may be wrong; the DNA end is better matched by TRBJ2-7. Looked up from germline, CDR1 is LGHNA and CDR2 is YSLEER. This CDR3 spans 15 amino acids. CDR3 in amino acids: CASSRGLAAPYEQYF. CDR3 bases: TGCGCCAGCAGCCGGGGACTAGCGGCACCCTACGAGCAGTACTTC.

The chain employs TRBV7-2 and TRBJ2-5, with 9 nucleotides matching TRBD1. Germline V gene data show CDR1 as SGHTA and CDR2 as FQGNSA. The junction had 10 bases not matched to a gene; V was cut back by 4 bases and J by 4 bases. CDR3 length: 16 amino acids. The CDR3 bases are TGTGCCAGCAGCTCACCAACAGGGGGCGAAAGAGAGACCCAGTACTTC. Translated: CASSSPTGGERETQYF.

This clonotype was seen only a few times. This chain joins TRBV10-3 and TRBJ2-5; no clear D. The CDR3 spans 13 residues. The V end was cut by 3 bases, the J end by 4 bases, with 9 bases between. CDR1 and CDR2 (germline): ENHRY, SYGVKD. CDR3: CAISDERAETQYF. The CDR3 nucleotides read TGTGCCATCAGTGATGAAAGGGCAGAGACCCAGTACTTC.